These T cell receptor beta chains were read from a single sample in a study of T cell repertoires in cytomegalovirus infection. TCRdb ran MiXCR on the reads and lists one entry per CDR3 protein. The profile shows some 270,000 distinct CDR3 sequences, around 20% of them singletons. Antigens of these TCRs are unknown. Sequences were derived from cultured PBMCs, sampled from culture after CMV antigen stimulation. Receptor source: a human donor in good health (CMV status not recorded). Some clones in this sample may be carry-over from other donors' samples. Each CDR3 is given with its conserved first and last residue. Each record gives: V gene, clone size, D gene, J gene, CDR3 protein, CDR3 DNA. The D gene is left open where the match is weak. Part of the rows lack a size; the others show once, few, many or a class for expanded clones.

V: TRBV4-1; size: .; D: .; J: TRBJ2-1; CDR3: CASREGKGANNEQFF; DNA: TGCGCCAGCAGGGAGGGCAAGGGGGCTAACAATGAGCAGTTCTTC
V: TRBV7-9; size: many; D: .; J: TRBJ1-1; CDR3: CASSLSGSPEAFF; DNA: TGTGCCAGCAGCTTATCAGGGTCCCCTGAAGCTTTCTTT
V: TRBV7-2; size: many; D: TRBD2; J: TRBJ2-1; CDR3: CASSLVVLAGELYNEQFF; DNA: TGTGCCAGCAGCTTAGTAGTACTAGCGGGCGAGTTATACAATGAGCAGTTCTTC
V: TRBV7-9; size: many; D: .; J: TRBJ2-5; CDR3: CASSRPDQETQYF; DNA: TGTGCCAGCAGCCGGCCAGACCAAGAGACCCAGTACTTC
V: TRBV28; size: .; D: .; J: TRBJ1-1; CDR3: CASSLPGQLNTEAFF; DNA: TGTGCCAGCAGTCTGCCGGGACAATTGAACACTGAAGCTTTCTTT
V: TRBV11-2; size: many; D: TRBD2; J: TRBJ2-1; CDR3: CASSLVASGRTIGSYNEQFF; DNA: TGTGCCAGCAGCTTAGTCGCTAGCGGAAGAACCATAGGCTCCTACAATGAGCAGTTCTTC
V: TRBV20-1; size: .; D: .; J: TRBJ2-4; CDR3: CSARNRIAKNIQYF; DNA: TGCAGTGCTAGAAACAGGATAGCCAAAAACATTCAGTACTTC
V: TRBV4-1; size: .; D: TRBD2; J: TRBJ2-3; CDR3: CASSLGFASGGDTQYF; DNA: TGCGCCAGCAGCCTGGGGTTCGCTAGCGGGGGGGATACGCAGTATTTT
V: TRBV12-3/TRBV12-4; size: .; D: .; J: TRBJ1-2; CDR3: CASSPGPADGYTF; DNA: TGTGCCAGCAGCCCCGGACCGGCTGATGGCTACACCTTC
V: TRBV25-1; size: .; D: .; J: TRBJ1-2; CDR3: CASSGGGRQHFNYGYTF; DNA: TGTGCCAGCAGTGGAGGCGGACGTCAACACTTTAACTATGGCTACACCTTC
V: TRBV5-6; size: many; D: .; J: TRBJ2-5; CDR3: CASSLAAVMNGETQYF; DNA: TGTGCCAGCAGCTTGGCCGCCGTGATGAATGGGGAGACCCAGTACTTC
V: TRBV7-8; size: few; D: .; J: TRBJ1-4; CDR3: CASSSPLSSTNEKLFF; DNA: TGTGCCAGCAGCTCCCCTCTAAGCTCAACTAATGAAAAACTGTTTTTT
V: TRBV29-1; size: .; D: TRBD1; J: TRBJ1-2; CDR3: CSVPLHGTGGGDYGYTF; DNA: TGCAGCGTTCCACTACATGGGACAGGGGGAGGGGACTATGGCTACACCTTC
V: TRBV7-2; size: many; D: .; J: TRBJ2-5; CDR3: CASSLDSGSTRAQYF; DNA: TGTGCCAGCAGCTTGGACAGCGGCTCCACCCGGGCCCAGTACTTC
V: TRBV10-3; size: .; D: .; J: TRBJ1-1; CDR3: CAITPGNTEAFF; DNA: TGTGCCATCACTCCAGGGAACACTGAAGCTTTCTTT
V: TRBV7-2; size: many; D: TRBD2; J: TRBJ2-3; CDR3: CASSIAGHGTDTQYF; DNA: TGTGCCAGCTCCATAGCGGGACACGGCACAGATACGCAGTATTTT
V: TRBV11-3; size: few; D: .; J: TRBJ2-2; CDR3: CASSLGRTGSGELFF; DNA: TGTGCCAGCAGCTTAGGGAGGACGGGCTCCGGGGAGCTGTTTTTT
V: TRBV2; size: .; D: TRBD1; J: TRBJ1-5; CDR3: CASSNGQGANQPQHF; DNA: TGTGCCAGCAGTAACGGACAGGGGGCCAATCAGCCCCAGCATTTT
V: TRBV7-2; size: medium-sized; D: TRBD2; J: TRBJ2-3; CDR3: CASSSRTSGRGTDTQYF; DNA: TGTGCCAGCAGCTCCAGGACTAGCGGGAGGGGAACAGATACGCAGTATTTT
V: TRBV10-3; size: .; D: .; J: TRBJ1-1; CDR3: CAIGQLQGRTEAFF; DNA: TGTGCCATCGGTCAGTTGCAGGGTCGAACTGAAGCTTTCTTT
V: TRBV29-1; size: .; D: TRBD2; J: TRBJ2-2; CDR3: CSVDGLAGGITGELFF; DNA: TGCAGCGTTGACGGACTAGCGGGAGGCATCACCGGGGAGCTGTTTTTT
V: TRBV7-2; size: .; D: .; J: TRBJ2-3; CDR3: CASSLVAGQDTQYF; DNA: TGTGCCAGCAGCTTAGTTGCAGGTCAGGATACGCAGTATTTT
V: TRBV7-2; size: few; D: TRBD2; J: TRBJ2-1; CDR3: CASSIIAGGYNEQFF; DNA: TGTGCCAGCAGCATAATAGCGGGAGGGTACAATGAGCAGTTCTTC
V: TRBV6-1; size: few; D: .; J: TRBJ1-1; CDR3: CASSEQVEMTEAFF; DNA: TGTGCCAGCAGTGAACAGGTCGAGATGACTGAAGCTTTCTTT
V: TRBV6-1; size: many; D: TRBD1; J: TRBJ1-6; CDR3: CASSEAVTGNSPLHF; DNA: TGTGCCAGCAGTGAAGCCGTGACAGGGAATTCACCCCTCCACTTT
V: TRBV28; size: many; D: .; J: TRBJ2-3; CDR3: CASSLASAGTDTQYF; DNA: TGTGCCAGCAGTTTAGCTAGCGCCGGCACAGATACGCAGTATTTT
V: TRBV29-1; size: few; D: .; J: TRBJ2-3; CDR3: CSVGPATSSDTQYF; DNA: TGCAGCGTTGGCCCGGCGACTTCCTCCGATACGCAGTATTTT